These 7 T cell receptor beta chains were sequenced from one sample in a study of blood T cells in healthy people across ages. Then a second PCR, running roughly 6 to 12 cycles, was carried out with a sample-barcoded 5' primer and a J-beta primer mix. Each CDR3 protein gets one entry after TCRdb re-called the 5' RACE reads with MiXCR. The sample carries about 1.1 million distinct CDR3 sequences, around two fifths recorded once. The sequenced sample consisted of blood. Receptors originate from a young man in good health.

Comment on this clonotype: This could be a read error, since a much larger clone is one nucleotide away. This sequence joins TRBV20-1 and TRBJ2-5, with D perhaps TRBD1 (6 bases). From germline, CDR1 is DFQATT and CDR2 SNEGSKA (reference sequence). The CDR3 runs 16 residues. This chain's CDR3 is CCATHNREFIPETQYF. Written as DNA, the CDR3 is TGCTGTGCAACACACAACAGGGAATTTATTCCGGAGACCCAGTACTTC.

This sequence joins TRBV10-3 and TRBJ1-6; TRBD1 matches 9 bases. The J segment lost 10 bases and the V segment lost 6 bases, leaving 10 bases of the junction unmatched. The CDR3 is 15 amino acids. CDR1 ENHRY and CDR2 SYGVKD come from the germline V gene. The CDR3 reads CAISGSGTGNSPLHF. CDR3 in DNA: TGTGCCATCAGCGGATCCGGGACAGGGAACTCACCCCTCCACTTT.

This clonotype turned up a few times. This chain connects TRBV20-1 to TRBJ2-7, with 7 bases lining up with TRBD1. The V segment lost 4 bases and the J segment 5 bases; nucleotides outside the gene matches: 2. The CDR3 runs 11 residues. The germline gives CDR1 DFQATT, CDR2 SNEGSKA (reference sequence). The CDR3 DNA reads as TGCAGTGCTAAAGGGGGCCACGAGCAGTACTTC. Amino acids: CSAKGGHEQYF.

The V call is TRBV5-1, the J call TRBJ1-3; no definite D call. The CDR3 covers 15 residues. V lost 0 bases, J lost 0 bases, and 7 bases lay in between. Per the germline V gene, CDR1 is SGHRS and CDR2 is YFSETQ. The DNA for the CDR3 is TGCGCCAGCAGCTTGGGACCGCGCTCTGGAAACACCATATATTTT. It is translated as CASSLGPRSGNTIYF.

Concerning this clonotype itself: Possible read error: a much larger clone is one base away. The chain is built from TRBV11-1 and TRBJ2-1; no clear D. CDR3 length: 15 residues. Trimming shortened V by 1 base and J by 0 bases, and 7 bases separated the two germline ends. Germline CDR1 is SGHAT and CDR2 is FQDESV (reference sequence). CDR3 DNA sequence: TGTGCCAGCAGCTTAGAATGGGGCTCCTACAATGAGCAGTTCTTC. Residues: CASSLEWGSYNEQFF. Complete variable domain (other parts from reference TRBV11-1 and TRBJ2-1): EAEVAQSPRYKITEKSQAVAFWCDPISGHATLYWYRQILGQGPELLVQFQDESVVDDSQLPKDRFSAERLKGVDSTLKIQPAELGDSAMYLCASSLEWGSYNEQFFGPGTRLTVL.

A remark on this clonotype: A much more abundant neighbour one base away suggests this may be a read error. The chain joins TRBV5-1 to TRBJ1-1, with D tentatively TRBD1 (5 bases). Germline CDR1 SGHRS, CDR2 YFSETQ. The V gene lost 3 bases and the J gene lost 3 bases, with 15 bases spanning the gap. The CDR3 totals 15 residues. Here the CDR3 reads CASSWEAGLDTEAFF. The CDR3 nucleotides read TGCGCCAGCAGCTGGGAGGCAGGGTTAGACACTGAAGCTTTCTTT.

This clonotype has more than one count but fewer than ten. The rearrangement joins TRBV10-3 to TRBJ2-7; TRBD1 aligns across 10 bases. The CDR3 spans 14 residues. The J segment lost 6 bases and the V segment lost 6 bases, leaving 8 bases of the junction unmatched. Germline CDR1 is ENHRY and CDR2 is SYGVKD. The CDR3 DNA follows: TGTGCCATCAGCCCCCGGGACAGGGGATCCGAGCAGTACTTC. Amino acid sequence: CAISPRDRGSEQYF.